This T cell receptor beta chain was found in a study of a mutant IDH1 vaccine in newly diagnosed glioma (dated by TCRdb to the early 2020s). Background on the whole study: Eight vaccinations were administered to patients in weeks 1, 3, 5, 7, 11, 15, 19 and 23, corresponding to visits V03 through V10. Of the approximately 30 treated patients, roughly 60% were male and 37.5% were female, and the mean age was approximately 41 years. Prior to enrollment, standard therapy consisting of radiotherapy alone, temozolomide alone, or radiochemotherapy with temozolomide had been administered to patients, with the combination being received by most patients. Vaccination started 4-6 weeks after radiotherapy alone, or was given together with temozolomide cycles in the groups whose treatment included chemotherapy. Longitudinal TCRB deep sequencing was performed for around 23 treated patients wherever samples were available for exploratory analyses. Peripheral blood samples were drawn at six visits, namely V03 (baseline), V05, V07, V10, V12 and V13.

General conclusions and limits of the study: PBMC samples for TCRB deep sequencing were selected based on availability. Changes in the top peripheral T cell clonotypes picked up by TCRB sequencing did not appear to be linked to pseudoprogression. Immune responses induced by the vaccine were seen in roughly 95% of patients across multiple MHC alleles. It was noted by the authors that analyses of patient blood samples could not be reproduced owing to sample limitations.

The intended sense of this specimen's time point label: week 5, during vaccination. Every vaccine dose consisted of 300 ug of a 20-mer mutant IDH1 peptide in Montanide, administered subcutaneously together with topical imiquimod. All donors had newly diagnosed IDH1-mutant astrocytomas of WHO grade 3 or 4 that showed loss of nuclear ATRX. The samples were drawn from NOA16, a multicentre, single-arm, open-label phase I trial in Germany that tested a mutant IDH1 peptide vaccine in humans for the first time. Genomic DNA for TCRB sequencing was extracted from EDTA blood using the DNeasy Blood and Tissue Kit. CDR1 and CDR2 were assigned from the germline V gene as SGHDT and YYEEEE. At the junction V is shortened by 4 bases and J by 4 bases; bases outside the gene matches: 18. The CDR3 numbers 18 residues from cysteine through phenylalanine. Only the CDR3 region is kept as DNA, spanning 54 bases read in frame from base 1.

The library came from the immunoSEQ multiplex PCR assay. Following the manufacturer's protocol, the hsTCRB Kit was used to amplify rearranged TCR beta chain sequences. TCRB libraries were sequenced on an Illumina MiSeq. The study's own analysis went as follows. The proprietary platform of the kit vendor was used for demultiplexing, trimming and gene mapping. TCRdb re-hosts the immuneACCESS table, in-frame sequences only. Its copies lack some clones; in the studies checked, an unresolved V gene accounts for under half of them, and the cause for the rest is not known. V and J calls and clone size are those listed in that table; D and trimming were worked out from the DNA. In all, the sample holds fewer than 35,000 clones, and roughly 50% of those were seen once. Around 10% of the sample lies in the top ten. Turning to this clone: Which antigen it targets is not known. One base away there is no much larger clone; base qualities are not given.

The sequence came from a woman between 18 and 29 years old with glioma. The sample was PBMCs, taken from a glioma patient whose treatment included an IDH1 peptide vaccine. The rearranged segments are TRBV5-6 and TRBJ2-7; 9 bases in the middle match TRBD1. The DNA sequence is as follows: TGTGCCAGCAGCCTTTCACCAAAGATCCGGGACAGGGAGTACGAGCAGTACTTC. This is translated as CASSLSPKIRDREYEQYF.